Listed below are T cell receptor beta chains from one sample, sequenced in a study of early T cells in non-severe SARS-CoV-2 infection. Using its own MiXCR run on the 5' RACE reads, TCRdb lists one record per CDR3 protein. The data contain about 100,000 distinct CDR3 sequences, approximately 12% of them singletons. Specimen: whole blood. The receptors derive from an adult who was a healthcare worker with PCR-confirmed SARS-CoV-2 infection or an uninfected control (not recorded which). CDR3s include the opening cysteine and the closing phenylalanine or tryptophan. The D gene is left open where the match is weak. Clone size, where shown, is once, few, many, or a class for clones that have expanded.

d_call,v_call,clone_size,j_call,cdr3_aa,cdr3_nt
TRBD2,TRBV7-9,many,TRBJ2-7,CASSLALAGSYEQYF,TGTGCCAGCAGCTTAGCCCTAGCGGGGTCCTACGAGCAGTACTTC
TRBD1,TRBV20-1,few,TRBJ1-2,CSARRQGVGGYGYTF,TGCAGTGCTAGAAGGCAGGGGGTCGGAGGCTATGGCTACACCTTC
TRBD2,TRBV7-4,few,TRBJ2-5,CASSTTGLADATQETQYF,TGTGCCAGCAGCACGACGGGACTAGCGGATGCGACCCAAGAGACCCAGTACTTC
TRBD1,TRBV10-3,many,TRBJ2-1,CAISARQGHSGDSYNEQFF,TGTGCCATCAGTGCCAGACAGGGGCATTCAGGAGATTCCTACAATGAGCAGTTCTTC
.,TRBV3-1,many,TRBJ1-5,CASSNGPFQPQHF,TGTGCCAGCAGCAACGGGCCCTTCCAGCCCCAGCATTTT
TRBD2,TRBV20-1,few,TRBJ2-3,CSATETSASTDTQYF,TGCAGTGCCACGGAGACTAGCGCTAGCACAGATACGCAGTATTTT
.,TRBV4-3,many,TRBJ2-7,CASSQDRFGYEQYF,TGCGCCAGCAGCCAAGACAGGTTCGGGTACGAGCAGTACTTC
.,TRBV7-2,many,TRBJ2-1,CASILSGGGGPYNEQFF,TGTGCCAGCATCCTATCCGGGGGAGGGGGTCCCTACAATGAGCAGTTCTTC
TRBD1,TRBV6-5,.,TRBJ1-1,CASSVQGAVSFF,TGTGCCAGCAGTGTACAGGGGGCGGTCTCTTTCTTT
.,TRBV6-6,.,TRBJ1-5,CASKPPGTVIYQPQHF,TGTGCCAGCAAACCTCCCGGGACGGTGATTTATCAGCCCCAGCATTTT
.,TRBV5-8,many,TRBJ2-1,CASSLAEGLEQFF,TGTGCCAGCAGCTTGGCCGAAGGACTTGAGCAGTTCTTC
.,TRBV14,many,TRBJ2-7,CASSQDPSEGEYGSYEQYF,TGTGCCAGCAGCCAAGATCCCTCCGAAGGAGAGTATGGTTCCTACGAGCAGTACTTC
TRBD1,TRBV19,few,TRBJ1-2,CASSTATGDILYGYTF,TGTGCCAGTAGTACAGCCACAGGGGATATTCTCTATGGCTACACCTTC
TRBD2,TRBV25-1,many,TRBJ2-7,CASRTSGTGEQYF,TGTGCCAGCAGAACTAGCGGGACGGGCGAGCAGTACTTC
.,TRBV6-2/TRBV6-3,.,TRBJ2-1,CASSSRTPLDEQFF,TGTGCCAGCAGTTCTCGGACGCCTTTGGATGAGCAGTTCTTC
.,TRBV20-1,many,TRBJ1-5,CSAPVGGVYSNQPQHF,TGCAGTGCTCCTGTGGGGGGAGTTTATAGCAATCAGCCCCAGCATTTT
.,TRBV4-3,many,TRBJ2-1,CASSQGTSEQFF,TGCGCCAGCAGCCAAGGTACGAGTGAGCAGTTCTTC
TRBD2,TRBV11-2,.,TRBJ2-7,CASSLADGTSGYEQYF,TGTGCCAGCAGCTTAGCTGATGGGACTAGCGGATACGAGCAGTACTTC
TRBD2,TRBV5-1,many,TRBJ2-3,CATREGRTDTQYF,TGCGCCACACGGGAGGGCCGCACAGATACGCAGTATTTT
.,TRBV7-6,few,TRBJ1-1,CASRDSPNTEAFF,TGTGCCAGCAGGGACAGCCCCAACACTGAAGCTTTCTTT
.,TRBV7-9,few,TRBJ2-1,CASSAGPMSSYNEQFF,TGTGCCAGCAGCGCTGGACCGATGAGCTCCTACAATGAGCAGTTCTTC
.,TRBV15,many,TRBJ1-4,CATSREVLKGLNEKLFF,TGTGCCACCAGCAGAGAGGTCCTGAAAGGGCTGAATGAAAAACTGTTTTTT
.,TRBV29-1,few,TRBJ1-1,CSVEVGGTEAFF,TGCAGCGTTGAAGTCGGGGGGACTGAAGCTTTCTTT
.,TRBV30,many,TRBJ2-5,CAWSGQPKETQYF,TGTGCCTGGAGTGGGCAGCCGAAAGAGACCCAGTACTTC
.,TRBV20-1,.,TRBJ2-5,CSARAKTQYF,TGCAGTGCTAGGGCAAAGACCCAGTACTTC
.,TRBV7-2,.,TRBJ2-1,CASSLGAPGQTRIGEQFF,TGTGCCAGCAGCTTAGGGGCCCCGGGGCAAACTAGGATCGGTGAGCAGTTCTTC
TRBD2,TRBV28,.,TRBJ2-3,CASMWREGSTDTQYF,TGTGCCAGCATGTGGCGGGAGGGTAGCACAGATACGCAGTATTTT
.,TRBV28,few,TRBJ2-3,CASIGVGTQYF,TGTGCCAGCATAGGGGTTGGTACGCAGTATTTT
TRBD1,TRBV12-3/TRBV12-4,many,TRBJ1-4,CASSGQVDEKLFF,TGTGCCAGCAGCGGACAGGTAGACGAAAAACTGTTTTTT
.,TRBV2,.,TRBJ2-6,CASSPDSLTGGANVLTF,TGTGCCAGCAGCCCGGACTCCCTAACGGGTGGGGCCAACGTCCTGACTTTC
.,TRBV5-1,.,TRBJ2-1,CASSRRGGNEQFF,TGCGCCAGCAGCCGCCGAGGGGGAAATGAGCAGTTCTTC